This T cell receptor beta chain is from a study of blood T cells in healthy people across ages. This clonotype was recorded many times. The length of the CDR3 is 16 residues. Trimming cost V 1 base and J 6 bases, with 19 bases left between them. Germline CDR1 and CDR2: SNHLY and FYNNEI. Combining a sample-barcoded 5' primer with a J-beta primer mix, a second PCR ran for 7 to 11 cycles. TCRdb reprocessed the 5' RACE reads via MiXCR and lists one record per CDR3 protein. Among approximately 810,000 distinct CDR3 sequences listed, around 26% were seen once. The donors, healthy Caucasians from Russia, were aged roughly 6 to 95.

The material sequenced was blood. This clonotype originated in a woman aged 80 or over in good health. The rearrangement uses TRBV2 and TRBJ2-7; D tentatively fits TRBD1 or TRBD2 (6 bases each). CDR3 nucleotides: TGTGCCAGCAGTGAAGGTCTAGGGGTCGGGGGCGTCGAGCAGTACTTC. This gives the protein CASSEGLGVGGVEQYF.